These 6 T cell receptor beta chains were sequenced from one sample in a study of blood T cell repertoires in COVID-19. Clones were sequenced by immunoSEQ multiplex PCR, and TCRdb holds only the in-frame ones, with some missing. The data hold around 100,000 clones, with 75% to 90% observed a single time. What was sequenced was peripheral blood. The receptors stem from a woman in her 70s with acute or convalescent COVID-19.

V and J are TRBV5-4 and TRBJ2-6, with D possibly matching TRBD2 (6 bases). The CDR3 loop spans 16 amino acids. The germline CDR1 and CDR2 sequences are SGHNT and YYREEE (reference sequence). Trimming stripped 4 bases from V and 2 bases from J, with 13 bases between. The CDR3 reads CASSRDGGAGANVLTF. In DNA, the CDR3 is TGTGCCAGCAGCAGGGACGGGGGAGCTGGGGCCAACGTCCTGACTTTC.

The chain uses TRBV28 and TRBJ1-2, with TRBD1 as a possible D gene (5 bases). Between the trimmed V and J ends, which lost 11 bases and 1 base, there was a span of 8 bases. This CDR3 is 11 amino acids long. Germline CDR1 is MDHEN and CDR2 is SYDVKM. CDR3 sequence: CASRGNYGYTF. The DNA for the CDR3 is TGTGCCTCAAGGGGTAACTATGGCTACACCTTC.

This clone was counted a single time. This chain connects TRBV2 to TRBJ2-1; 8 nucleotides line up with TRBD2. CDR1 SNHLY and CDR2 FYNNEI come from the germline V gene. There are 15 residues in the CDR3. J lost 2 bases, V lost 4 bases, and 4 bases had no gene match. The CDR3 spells CASSANGGAYNEQFF. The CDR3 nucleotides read TGTGCCAGCAGTGCCAACGGGGGGGCCTACAATGAGCAGTTCTTC. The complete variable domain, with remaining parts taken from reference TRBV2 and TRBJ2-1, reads EPEVTQTPSHQVTQMGQEVILRCVPISNHLYFYWYRQILGQKVEFLVSFYNNEISEKSEIFDDQFSVERPDGSNFTLKIRSTKLEDSAMYFCASSANGGAYNEQFFGPGTRLTVL.

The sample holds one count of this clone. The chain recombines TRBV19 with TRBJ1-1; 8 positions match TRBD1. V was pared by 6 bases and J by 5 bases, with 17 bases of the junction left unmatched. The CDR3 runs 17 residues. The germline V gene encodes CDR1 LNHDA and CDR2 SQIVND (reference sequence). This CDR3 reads CASSPLSSQGASTEAFF. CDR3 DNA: TGTGCCAGTAGCCCCTTATCCTCGCAGGGGGCAAGTACTGAAGCTTTCTTT.

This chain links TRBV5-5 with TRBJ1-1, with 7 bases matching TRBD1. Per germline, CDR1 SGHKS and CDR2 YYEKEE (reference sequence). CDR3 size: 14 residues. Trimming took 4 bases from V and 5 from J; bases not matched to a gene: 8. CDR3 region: CASSPRQGQTEAFF. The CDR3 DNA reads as TGTGCCAGCAGCCCCCGACAGGGACAGACTGAAGCTTTCTTT. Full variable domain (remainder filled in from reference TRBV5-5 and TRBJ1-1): DAGVTQSPTHLIKTRGQQVTLRCSPISGHKSVSWYQQVLGQGPQFIFQYYEKEERGRGNFPDRFSARQFPNYSSELNVNALLLGDSALYLCASSPRQGQTEAFFGQGTRLTVV.

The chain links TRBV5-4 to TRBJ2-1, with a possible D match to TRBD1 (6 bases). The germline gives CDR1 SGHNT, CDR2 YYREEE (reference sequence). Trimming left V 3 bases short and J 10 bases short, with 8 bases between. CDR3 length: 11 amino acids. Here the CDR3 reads CASSSDSEQFF. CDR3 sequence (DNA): TGTGCCAGCAGCTCGGACAGCGAGCAGTTCTTC.